This TCR beta chain was profiled in a study of cytomegalovirus exposure and HLA in healthy donors. The germline gives CDR1 GTSNPN, CDR2 SVGIG (reference sequence). The CDR3 consists of 11 residues. Trimming cost V 5 bases and J 11 bases, with 15 bases left between them. It was with 60 Vbeta and 13 Jbeta primers that the PCR ran. Clones were read by immunoSEQ multiplex PCR, and TCRdb kept only the in-frame ones, dropping some. The data show more than 150,000 clones, with about 90% seen just once and about 0.23% held by the top ten. This sequence was found in a girl in the first two years of life in good health and CMV-seronegative. Sequenced sample: PBMCs. V is TRBV30 and J is TRBJ1-1; D is possibly TRBD1 (6 bases). CDR3 sequence reads: CAWATGTVAFF. The DNA for the CDR3 is TGTGCCTGGGCCACAGGGACGGTGGCTTTCTTT.